A single sample gave rise to the 11 T cell receptor beta chains below, sequenced in a study of T cells in Graves' hyperthyroidism and ophthalmopathy. Amplification of TCR beta CDR3 regions used RNA as the template. Using the HTBI primer set, a first-round RT-PCR was run on the TCR CDR3. From the multiplex PCR reads, TCRdb called clonotypes with MiXCR, one entry per CDR3 protein. This table has 300,000 to 400,000 distinct CDR3 sequences, over 15% appearing once. Sequenced input: blood. Every receptor here comes from a woman between 50 and 59 years old with Graves' hyperthyroidism.

This clonotype was counted a few times. The V call is TRBV3-1, the J call TRBJ2-7; TRBD1 agrees at 7 bases. The CDR3 runs to 17 residues. The germline V gene has CDR1 LGHDT and CDR2 YNNKEL (reference sequence). Trimming at V came to 6 bases and at J to 4 bases, leaving 18 bases not matched to a gene. The chain's CDR3 is CASRPKSGTELSYEQYV. The CDR3 bases are TGTGCCAGCAGGCCGAAGTCCGGGACAGAGCTAAGTTACGAGCAGTACGTC.

This clonotype has a handful of counts. The V call is TRBV27, the J call TRBJ2-2; D gene uncertain. V lost 5 bases, J lost 7 bases, and 14 bases lay in between. The CDR3 has 14 residues. CDR1 MNHEY and CDR2 SMNVEV come from the germline V gene (reference sequence). The DNA of the CDR3 is TGTGCCAGCAGTCAACCCCTATTGCACGGGGAGCTGTTTTTT. This codes for CASSQPLLHGELFF.

This clonotype came up once. This may be a read error: a much more frequent sequence differs by one nucleotide. The gene calls are TRBV28 and TRBJ2-1; TRBD1 agrees at 7 bases. The CDR3 extends over 15 amino acids. Germline assignment: CDR1 MDHEN and CDR2 SYDVKM. Unmatched junction bases numbered 11, after V lost 6 bases and J lost 6 bases. The CDR3 coding sequence is TGTGCCAGCAGCCCTCCGGGACAGCACTGCAATGAGCAGTTCTTC. Its protein product is CASSPPGQHCNEQFF. Full variable domain (missing parts from reference TRBV28 and TRBJ2-1): DVKVTQSSRYLVKRTGEKVFLECVQDMDHENMFWYRQDPGLGLRLIYFSYDVKMKEKGDIPEGYSVSREKKERFSLILESASTNQTSMYLCASSPPGQHCNEQFFGPGTRLTVL.

The chain has TRBV7-9 and TRBJ1-2; 7 nucleotides match TRBD1. V lost 3 bases, J lost 2 bases, and 18 bases stayed unmatched. CDR1 is SEHNR, CDR2 FQNEAQ, per germline (reference sequence). CDR3 length: 19 residues. The DNA for the CDR3 is TGTGCCAGCAGCTTCTACCTAGGACAGGCAGGTGTGGGGAACTATGGCTACACCTTC. It yields the protein CASSFYLGQAGVGNYGYTF. The whole variable domain, filled in from reference TRBV7-9 and TRBJ1-2, reads DTGVSQNPRHKITKRGQNVTFRCDPISEHNRLYWYRQTLGQGPEFLTYFQNEAQLEKSRLLSDRFSAERPKGSFSTLEIQRTEQGDSAMYLCASSFYLGQAGVGNYGYTFGSGTRLTVV.

The sample holds many counts of this clonotype. Here the CDR3 DNA reads TGTGCCAGCAGGGGAACAGGGAGCGGCACCGGGGAGCTGTTTTTT. Translation: CASRGTGSGTGELFF. This sequence joins TRBV12-3 or TRBV12-4 and TRBJ2-2; D is possibly TRBD1 (6 bases). V lost 6 bases, J lost 4 bases, and 15 bases lay in between. The CDR3 length is 15 residues.

This clonotype has only a few counts. This chain links TRBV6-1 with TRBJ1-3; TRBD1 matches 12 bases. Germline V CDR1 and CDR2: MNHNS, SASEGT. Unmatched junction bases numbered 6, after V lost 6 bases and J lost 3 bases. The CDR3 extends over 16 amino acids. This chain's CDR3 is CASRPGQGAGGNTIYF. The CDR3 DNA reads TGTGCCAGCAGACCGGGACAGGGGGCAGGTGGAAACACCATATATTTT.

This clonotype was observed a handful of times. This chain joins TRBV6-7 and TRBJ1-1, with 12 nucleotides matching TRBD1. TRBV6-7 is an ORF, with its function uncertain. CDR3 length: 15 residues. V was clipped by 7 bases and J by 5 bases; unmatched bases: 8. CDR3 protein: CASTYRDRGRTEAFF. Written as DNA, the CDR3 is TGTGCCAGCACCTACAGGGACAGGGGGCGGACTGAAGCTTTCTTT.

The V call is TRBV7-9, the J call TRBJ1-4; 7 bases fit TRBD1. The CDR3 sequence is 15 residues long. Germline trimming cut 3 bases from V and 5 bases from J; bases unmatched to any gene: 6. The germline V gene has CDR1 SEHNR and CDR2 FQNEAQ (reference sequence). The CDR3 here is CASSFEQGRNEKLFF. Written as DNA, the CDR3 is TGTGCCAGCAGCTTTGAACAGGGGCGGAATGAAAAACTGTTTTTT.

V is TRBV2 and J is TRBJ2-2; D is perhaps TRBD2 (5 bases). Germline V lookup: CDR1 SNHLY, CDR2 FYNNEI. V lost 3 bases to trimming and J lost 3 bases, with 8 bases between them. This CDR3 spans 14 amino acids. The DNA of the CDR3 is TGTGCCAGCAGTGATGCGGAGGACACCGGGGAGCTGTTTTTT. It is translated as CASSDAEDTGELFF.

This chain uses TRBV20-1 with TRBJ2-5, with D possibly being TRBD2 (5 bases). Between the trimmed V and J ends, which lost 5 bases and 5 bases, there was a span of 12 bases. The CDR3 is 12 amino acids. Germline V gene lookup returns CDR1 DFQATT and CDR2 SNEGSKA (reference sequence). The CDR3 loop is CSADYGVETQYF. The CDR3 coding sequence is TGCAGTGCTGATTACGGGGTGGAGACCCAGTACTTC.

This clonotype has ten or more counts. CDR3 sequence: CASSPGHLNTEAFF. The CDR3 region has the DNA TGTGCCAGCAGCCCGGGACACTTGAACACTGAAGCTTTCTTT. This chain connects TRBV3-1 to TRBJ1-1; D may be TRBD1 (6 bases). V was cut by 4 bases and J by 0 bases, with 9 bases left in between. The CDR3 sequence is 14 residues long. Germline V gene lookup returns CDR1 LGHDT and CDR2 YNNKEL (reference sequence).